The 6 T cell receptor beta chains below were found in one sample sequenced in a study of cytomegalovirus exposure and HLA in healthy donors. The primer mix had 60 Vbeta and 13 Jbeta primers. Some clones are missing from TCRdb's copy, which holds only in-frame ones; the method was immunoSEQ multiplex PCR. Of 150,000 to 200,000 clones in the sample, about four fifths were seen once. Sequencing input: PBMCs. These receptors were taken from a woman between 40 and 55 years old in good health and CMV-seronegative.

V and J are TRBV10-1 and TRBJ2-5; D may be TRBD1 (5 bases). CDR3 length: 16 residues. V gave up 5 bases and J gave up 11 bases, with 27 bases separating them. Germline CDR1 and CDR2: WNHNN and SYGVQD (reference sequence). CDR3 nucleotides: TGCGCCAGCAGTATCTTCCGACACTCCGGACCACAGGAGCAGTACTTC. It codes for CASSIFRHSGPQEQYF.

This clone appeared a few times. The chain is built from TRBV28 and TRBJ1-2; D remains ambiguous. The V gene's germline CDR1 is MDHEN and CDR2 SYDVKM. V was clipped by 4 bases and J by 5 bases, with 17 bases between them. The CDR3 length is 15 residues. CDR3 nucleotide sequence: TGTGCCAGCAGTTCTTTTCCCAACCTAGAATATGGCTACACCTTC. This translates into CASSSFPNLEYGYTF.

The CDR3 loop reads CASSGSRGGPSTDTQYF. CDR3 bases: TGCGCCAGCAGCGGTTCCCGGGGGGGCCCTAGCACAGATACGCAGTATTTT. This chain links TRBV5-1 with TRBJ2-3; 8 nucleotides line up with TRBD2. Losses at the gene ends were 4 bases for V and 0 bases for J; bases not matched to a gene: 10. The V gene's germline CDR1 is SGHRS and CDR2 YFSETQ. This CDR3 comprises 17 residues.

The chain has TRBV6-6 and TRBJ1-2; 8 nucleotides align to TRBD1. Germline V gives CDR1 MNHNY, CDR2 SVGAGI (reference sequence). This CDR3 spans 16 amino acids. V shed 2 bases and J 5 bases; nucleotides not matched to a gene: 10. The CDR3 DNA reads TGTGCCAGCAGTTACAGTGGACAGGGAGGGGAGTATGGCTACACCTTC. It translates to CASSYSGQGGEYGYTF.

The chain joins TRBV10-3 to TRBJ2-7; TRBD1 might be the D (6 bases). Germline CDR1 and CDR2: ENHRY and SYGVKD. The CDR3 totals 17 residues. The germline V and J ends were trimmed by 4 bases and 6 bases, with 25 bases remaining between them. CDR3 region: CAISVSGTRLIPPEQYF. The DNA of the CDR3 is TGTGCCATCAGTGTCTCCGGGACAAGGCTAATTCCTCCCGAGCAGTACTTC.

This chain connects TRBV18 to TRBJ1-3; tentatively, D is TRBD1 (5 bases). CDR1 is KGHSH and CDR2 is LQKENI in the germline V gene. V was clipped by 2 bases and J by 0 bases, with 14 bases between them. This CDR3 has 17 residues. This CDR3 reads CASSPKMQGSSGNTIYF. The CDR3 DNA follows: TGTGCCAGCTCACCAAAGATGCAGGGCAGCTCTGGAAACACCATATATTTT.